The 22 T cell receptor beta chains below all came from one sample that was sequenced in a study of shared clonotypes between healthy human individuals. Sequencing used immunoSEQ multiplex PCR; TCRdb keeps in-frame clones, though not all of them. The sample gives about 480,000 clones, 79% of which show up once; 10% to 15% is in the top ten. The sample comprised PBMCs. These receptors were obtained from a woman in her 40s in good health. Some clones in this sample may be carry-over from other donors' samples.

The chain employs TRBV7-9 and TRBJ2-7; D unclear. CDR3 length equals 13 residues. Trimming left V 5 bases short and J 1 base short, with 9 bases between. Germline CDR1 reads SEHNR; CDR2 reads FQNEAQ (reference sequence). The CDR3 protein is CASSPRSSYEQYF. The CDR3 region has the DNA TGTGCCAGCAGCCCAAGGAGTTCCTACGAGCAGTACTTC.

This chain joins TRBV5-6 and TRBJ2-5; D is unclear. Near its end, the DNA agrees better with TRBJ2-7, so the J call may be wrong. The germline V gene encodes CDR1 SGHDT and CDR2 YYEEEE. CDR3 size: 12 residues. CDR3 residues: CASSTSTYEQYF. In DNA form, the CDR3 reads TGTGCCAGCAGCACTTCCACCTACGAGCAGTACTTC.

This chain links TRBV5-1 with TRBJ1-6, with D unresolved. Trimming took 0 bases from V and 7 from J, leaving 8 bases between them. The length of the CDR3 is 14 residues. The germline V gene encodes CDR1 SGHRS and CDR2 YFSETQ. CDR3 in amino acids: CASSLVGENSPLHF. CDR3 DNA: TGCGCCAGCAGCTTGGTTGGGGAAAATTCACCCCTCCACTTT.

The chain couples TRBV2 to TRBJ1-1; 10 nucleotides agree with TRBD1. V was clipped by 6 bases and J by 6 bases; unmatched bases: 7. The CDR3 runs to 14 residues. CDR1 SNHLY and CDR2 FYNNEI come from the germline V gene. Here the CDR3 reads CASRPGTGVPEAFF. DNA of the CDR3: TGTGCCAGCAGGCCCGGGACAGGGGTCCCTGAAGCTTTCTTT.

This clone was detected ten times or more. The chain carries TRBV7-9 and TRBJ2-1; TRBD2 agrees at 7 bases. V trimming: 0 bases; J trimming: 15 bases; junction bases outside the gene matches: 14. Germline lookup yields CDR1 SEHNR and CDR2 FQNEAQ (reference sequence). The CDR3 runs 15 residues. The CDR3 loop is CASSLAGREPPLWFF. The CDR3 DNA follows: TGTGCCAGCAGCTTAGCGGGGCGGGAGCCCCCGCTATGGTTCTTC.

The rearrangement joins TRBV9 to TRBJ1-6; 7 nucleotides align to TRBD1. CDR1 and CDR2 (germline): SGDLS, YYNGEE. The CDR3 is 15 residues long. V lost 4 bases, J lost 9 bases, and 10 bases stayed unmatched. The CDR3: CASSSTGVEGSPLHF. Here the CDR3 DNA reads TGTGCCAGCAGCTCAACAGGGGTTGAAGGTTCACCCCTCCACTTT. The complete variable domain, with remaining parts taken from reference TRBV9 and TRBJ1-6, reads DSGVTQTPKHLITATGQRVTLRCSPRSGDLSVYWYQQSLDQGLQFLIQYYNGEERAKGNILERFSAQQFPDLHSELNLSSLELGDSALYFCASSSTGVEGSPLHFGNGTRLTVT.

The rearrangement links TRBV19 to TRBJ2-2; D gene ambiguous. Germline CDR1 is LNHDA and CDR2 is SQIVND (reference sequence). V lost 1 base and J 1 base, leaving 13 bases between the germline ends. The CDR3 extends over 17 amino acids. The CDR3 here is CASSIALGYRNTGELFF. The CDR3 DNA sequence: TGTGCCAGTAGTATAGCCCTCGGGTACCGGAACACCGGGGAGCTGTTTTTT.

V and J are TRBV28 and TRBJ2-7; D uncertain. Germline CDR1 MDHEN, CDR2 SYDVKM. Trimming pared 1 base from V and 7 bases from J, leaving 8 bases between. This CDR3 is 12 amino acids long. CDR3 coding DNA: TGTGCCAGCAGTTTATCGACGCCTGAGCAGTACTTC. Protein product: CASSLSTPEQYF.

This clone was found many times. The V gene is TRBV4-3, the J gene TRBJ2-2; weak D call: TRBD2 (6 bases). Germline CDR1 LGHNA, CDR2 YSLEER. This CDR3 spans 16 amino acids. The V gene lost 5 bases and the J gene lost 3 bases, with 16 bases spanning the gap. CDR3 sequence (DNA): TGCGCCAGCAGCGCCCGGGGGACCCCTTACACCGGGGAGCTGTTTTTT. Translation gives CASSARGTPYTGELFF.

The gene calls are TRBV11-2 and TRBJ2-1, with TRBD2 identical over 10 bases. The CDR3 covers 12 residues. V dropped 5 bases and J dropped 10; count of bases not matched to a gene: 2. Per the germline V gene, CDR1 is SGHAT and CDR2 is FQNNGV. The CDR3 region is CASSLLAGEQFF. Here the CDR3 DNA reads TGTGCCAGCAGCCTACTAGCGGGGGAGCAGTTCTTC.

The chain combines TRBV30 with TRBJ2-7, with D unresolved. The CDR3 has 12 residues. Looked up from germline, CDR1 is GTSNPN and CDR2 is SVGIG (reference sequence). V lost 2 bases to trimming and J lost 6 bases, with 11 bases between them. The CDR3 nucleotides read TGTGCCTGGAGTAGTGGTTCGGGCGAGCAGTACTTC. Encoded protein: CAWSSGSGEQYF.

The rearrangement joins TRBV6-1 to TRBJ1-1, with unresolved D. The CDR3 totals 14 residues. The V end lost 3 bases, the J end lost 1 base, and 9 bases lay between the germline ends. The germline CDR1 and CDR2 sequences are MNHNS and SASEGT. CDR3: CASSEPPGNTEAFF. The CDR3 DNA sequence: TGTGCCAGCAGTGAGCCCCCCGGGAACACTGAAGCTTTCTTT.

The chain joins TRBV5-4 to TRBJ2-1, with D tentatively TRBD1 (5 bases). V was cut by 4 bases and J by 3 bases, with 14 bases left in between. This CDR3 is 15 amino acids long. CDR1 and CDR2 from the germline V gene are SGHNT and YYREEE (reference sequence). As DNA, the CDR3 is TGTGCCAGCAGCCAAGAAACAGGACGCTACAATGAGCAGTTCTTC. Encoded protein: CASSQETGRYNEQFF.

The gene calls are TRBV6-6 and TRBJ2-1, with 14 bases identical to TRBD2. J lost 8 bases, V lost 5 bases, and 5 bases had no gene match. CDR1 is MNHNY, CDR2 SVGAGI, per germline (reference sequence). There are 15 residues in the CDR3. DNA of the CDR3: TGTGCCAGCAGTAGGGGACTAGCGGGAGTCCATGAGCAGTTCTTC. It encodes CASSRGLAGVHEQFF.

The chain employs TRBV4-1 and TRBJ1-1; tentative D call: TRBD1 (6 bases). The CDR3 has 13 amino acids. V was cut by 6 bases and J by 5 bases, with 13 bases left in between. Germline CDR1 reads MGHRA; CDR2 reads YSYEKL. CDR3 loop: CASRDSGRTEAFF. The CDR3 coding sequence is TGCGCCAGCAGGGACAGCGGGAGGACTGAAGCTTTCTTT.

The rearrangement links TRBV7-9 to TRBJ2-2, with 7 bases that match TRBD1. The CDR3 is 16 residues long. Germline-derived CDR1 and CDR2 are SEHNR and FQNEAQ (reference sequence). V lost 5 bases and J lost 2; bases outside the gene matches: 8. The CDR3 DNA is TGTGCCAGCAGCCCACGGACAGGAACCAACACCGGGGAGCTGTTTTTT. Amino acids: CASSPRTGTNTGELFF.

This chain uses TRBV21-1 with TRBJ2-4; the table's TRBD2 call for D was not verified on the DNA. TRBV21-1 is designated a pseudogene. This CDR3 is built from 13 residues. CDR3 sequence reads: CASGRGAKNIQYF. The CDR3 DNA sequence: TGTGCCAGCGGCCGGGGGGCCAAAAACATTCAGTACTTC.

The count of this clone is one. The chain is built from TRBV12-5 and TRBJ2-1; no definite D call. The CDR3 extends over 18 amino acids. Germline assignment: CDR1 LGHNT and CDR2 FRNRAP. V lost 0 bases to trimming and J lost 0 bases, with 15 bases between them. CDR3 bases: TGTGCTAGTGGTTTGGTACATGGGATCGCCCCCTCCTACAATGAGCAGTTCTTC. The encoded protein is CASGLVHGIAPSYNEQFF. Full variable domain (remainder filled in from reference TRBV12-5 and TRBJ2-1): DARVTQTPRHKVTEMGQEVTMRCQPILGHNTVFWYRQTMMQGLELLAYFRNRAPLDDSGMPKDRFSAEMPDATLATLKIQPSEPRDSAVYFCASGLVHGIAPSYNEQFFGPGTRLTVL.

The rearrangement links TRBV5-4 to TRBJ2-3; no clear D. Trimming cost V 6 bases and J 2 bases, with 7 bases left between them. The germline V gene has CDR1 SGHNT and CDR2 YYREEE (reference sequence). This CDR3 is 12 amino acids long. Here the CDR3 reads CASTVDTDTQYF. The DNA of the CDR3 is TGTGCCAGCACCGTCGACACAGATACGCAGTATTTT.

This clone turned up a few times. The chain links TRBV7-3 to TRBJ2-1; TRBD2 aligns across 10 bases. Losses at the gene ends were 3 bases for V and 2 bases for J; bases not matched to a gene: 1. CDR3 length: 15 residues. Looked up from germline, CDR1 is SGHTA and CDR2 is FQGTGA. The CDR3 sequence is CASSFLAGAYNEQFF. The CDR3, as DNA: TGTGCCAGCAGCTTTCTAGCGGGAGCCTACAATGAGCAGTTCTTC.

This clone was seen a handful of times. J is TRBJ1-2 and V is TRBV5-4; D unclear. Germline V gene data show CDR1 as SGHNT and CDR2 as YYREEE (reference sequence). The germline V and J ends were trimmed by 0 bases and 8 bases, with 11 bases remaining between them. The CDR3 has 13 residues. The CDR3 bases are TGTGCCAGCAGCTTGGGGGGAATTCGCGGCTACACCTTC. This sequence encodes CASSLGGIRGYTF.

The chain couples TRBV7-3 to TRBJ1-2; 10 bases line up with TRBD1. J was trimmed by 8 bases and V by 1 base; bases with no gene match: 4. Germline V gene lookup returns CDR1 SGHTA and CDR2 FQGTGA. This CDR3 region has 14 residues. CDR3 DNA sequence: TGTGCCAGCAGCTTAATTGGGACAGGGGAGGGCTACACCTTC. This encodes CASSLIGTGEGYTF.